This T cell receptor beta chain was profiled in a study of Graves' ophthalmopathy and Graves' hyperthyroidism. Trimming left V 2 bases short and J 4 bases short, with 9 bases between. From germline, CDR1 is MNHEY and CDR2 SVGAGI. CDR3 length: 13 amino acids. Transcripts of RNA were the source for amplifying TCR beta CDR3 regions. First-round RT-PCR with HTBI primers preceded a second-round multiplex PCR. TCRdb used MiXCR to reprocess the multiplex PCR reads, holding one entry per CDR3 protein. The sample has about 380,000 distinct CDR3 sequences; 15% to 19% are singletons. This clonotype occurred a few times.

The chain carries TRBV6-5 and TRBJ2-7; no firm D call. The sequence was collected from a woman between 18 and 29 years old with stable Graves' hyperthyroidism. The sample comprised peripheral blood. CDR3 amino acids: CASSYDESYEQYF. Written as DNA, the CDR3 is TGTGCCAGCAGTTACGACGAGTCTTACGAGCAGTACTTC.